A selection of T cell receptor beta chains follows, all from one sample in a study of PD-1 blockade in classical Hodgkin lymphoma. Repertoires were generated with immunoSEQ multiplex PCR, while TCRdb's copy carries only in-frame clones and drops some. The sample contains over 25,000 clones, approximately 81% of which appear only once. The sequencing used peripheral blood mononuclear cells (PBMCs), collected before the second cycle of nivolumab. These receptors were taken from a human donor with classical Hodgkin lymphoma. Each CDR3 is given with its conserved first and last residue. The order of the fields is J gene, D gene, V gene, clone size, CDR3 length, CDR3 DNA, CDR3 protein. D genes are given only for firm matches. Clone size is given for some rows only: seen once, a few or many times, or a class if the clone is expanded.

j_call: TRBJ2-1; d_call: TRBD1; v_call: TRBV6-1; clone_size: -; cdr3_length: 14; cdr3_nt: TGTGCCAGCAGGGGACAGGGGGCGTTCTATGAGCAGTTCTTC; cdr3_aa: CASRGQGAFYEQFF
j_call: TRBJ2-5; d_call: -; v_call: TRBV6-6; clone_size: once; cdr3_length: 13; cdr3_nt: TGTGCCAGCAGTGACCCTGACATGCCGCGGGAGTACTTC; cdr3_aa: CASSDPDMPREYF
j_call: TRBJ2-7; d_call: -; v_call: TRBV27; clone_size: once; cdr3_length: 14; cdr3_nt: TGTGCCAGCAGCCTTTACAGGCGATCCTACGAGCAGTACTTC; cdr3_aa: CASSLYRRSYEQYF
j_call: TRBJ2-5; d_call: -; v_call: TRBV7-8; clone_size: -; cdr3_length: 14; cdr3_nt: TGTGCCAGCAGCTTATTTTTTCCCCCCGAGACCCAGTACTTC; cdr3_aa: CASSLFFPPETQYF
j_call: TRBJ2-7; d_call: TRBD1; v_call: TRBV27; clone_size: once; cdr3_length: 14; cdr3_nt: TGTGCCAGCAGAAGTGGACAGGGCACCCACGAGCAGTACTTC; cdr3_aa: CASRSGQGTHEQYF
j_call: TRBJ2-5; d_call: TRBD1; v_call: TRBV7-6; clone_size: once; cdr3_length: 14; cdr3_nt: TGTGCCAGCAGCTGGGGACAGGGCAGCGAGACCCAGTACTTC; cdr3_aa: CASSWGQGSETQYF
j_call: TRBJ1-4; d_call: -; v_call: TRBV19; clone_size: -; cdr3_length: 16; cdr3_nt: TGTGCCAGTAGGCAGACCCCACTTGCAACTAATGAAAAACTGTTTTTT; cdr3_aa: CASRQTPLATNEKLFF
j_call: TRBJ1-2; d_call: TRBD1; v_call: TRBV27; clone_size: -; cdr3_length: 15; cdr3_nt: TGTGCCAGCACCGGACAGGGGGGTATTTTGGGAGGCTACACCTTC; cdr3_aa: CASTGQGGILGGYTF
j_call: TRBJ1-1; d_call: -; v_call: TRBV2; clone_size: -; cdr3_length: 12; cdr3_nt: TGTGCCAGCAGTGAAGGGAACACTGAAGCTTTCTTT; cdr3_aa: CASSEGNTEAFF
j_call: TRBJ1-2; d_call: -; v_call: TRBV6-6; clone_size: -; cdr3_length: 13; cdr3_nt: TGTGCCAGCAGTCGAGACAGTAGGGGTGGCTACACCTTC; cdr3_aa: CASSRDSRGGYTF
j_call: TRBJ1-6; d_call: -; v_call: TRBV7-2; clone_size: -; cdr3_length: 18; cdr3_nt: TGTGCCAGCAGCTTAGGAGGTTGGGGGTTAAACTATAATTCACCCCTCCACTTT; cdr3_aa: CASSLGGWGLNYNSPLHF
j_call: TRBJ2-7; d_call: TRBD2; v_call: TRBV2; clone_size: -; cdr3_length: 15; cdr3_nt: TGTGCCAGCAGCGGTCCTAGCGGCCCCTCCTCCGAGCAGTACTTC; cdr3_aa: CASSGPSGPSSEQYF
j_call: TRBJ1-1; d_call: TRBD1; v_call: TRBV4-2; clone_size: -; cdr3_length: 14; cdr3_nt: TGTGCCAGCAGCCCTTTAACAGGGGTCACTGAAGCTTTCTTT; cdr3_aa: CASSPLTGVTEAFF
j_call: TRBJ1-2; d_call: TRBD1; v_call: TRBV5-5; clone_size: -; cdr3_length: 13; cdr3_nt: TGTGCCAGCGCCGGGACAGGGGTTTTCGGCTACACCTTC; cdr3_aa: CASAGTGVFGYTF
j_call: TRBJ2-7; d_call: TRBD1; v_call: TRBV7-9; clone_size: -; cdr3_length: 16; cdr3_nt: TGTGCCAGCAGCTTAAGGTCAGGGGGCGCCATGGACGAGCAGTACTTC; cdr3_aa: CASSLRSGGAMDEQYF
j_call: TRBJ1-2; d_call: -; v_call: TRBV19; clone_size: -; cdr3_length: 16; cdr3_nt: TGTGCCAGTAATACTGACTCGGGGCCACTCGGGTTTGGCTACACCTTC; cdr3_aa: CASNTDSGPLGFGYTF
j_call: TRBJ2-6; d_call: -; v_call: TRBV30; clone_size: -; cdr3_length: 15; cdr3_nt: TGTGCCTGGAGTGCAGGAGGCTCTGGGGCCAACGTCCTGACTTTC; cdr3_aa: CAWSAGGSGANVLTF
j_call: TRBJ2-7; d_call: -; v_call: TRBV6-5; clone_size: -; cdr3_length: 14; cdr3_nt: TGTGCCAGCAGTTACCGACGGGGTGCCTACGAGCAGTACTTC; cdr3_aa: CASSYRRGAYEQYF
j_call: TRBJ1-2; d_call: -; v_call: TRBV7-2; clone_size: -; cdr3_length: 17; cdr3_nt: TGCGCCAGCAGCCAAGGCGTTTGGGGGGGCGCCAACTATGGCTACACCTTC; cdr3_aa: CASSQGVWGGANYGYTF
j_call: TRBJ1-5; d_call: TRBD1; v_call: TRBV5-1; clone_size: -; cdr3_length: 16; cdr3_nt: TGCGCCAGCAGACTTGATTCAGGGGGAGGCAATCAGCCCCAGCATTTT; cdr3_aa: CASRLDSGGGNQPQHF
j_call: TRBJ1-6; d_call: -; v_call: TRBV7-8; clone_size: few; cdr3_length: 14; cdr3_nt: TGTGCCAGCAGCTTAATGGGGTCGAATTCACCCCTCCACTTT; cdr3_aa: CASSLMGSNSPLHF
j_call: TRBJ1-1; d_call: -; v_call: TRBV30; clone_size: few; cdr3_length: 15; cdr3_nt: TGTGCCTGGAGTGTATTCGGGACATCGAACACTGAAGCTTTCTTT; cdr3_aa: CAWSVFGTSNTEAFF